Listed below are T cell receptor beta chains from one sample, sequenced in a study of T-cell memory formation after mild COVID-19. TCRdb itself ran the 5' RACE reads through MiXCR, one entry per CDR3 protein. The sample lists approximately 170,000 distinct CDR3 sequences; over 10% were seen once. Sequencing was done on a sample of PBMCs or a T cell subset sorted from them (not recorded which). All receptors derive from a man between 18 and 29 years old who had mild COVID-19 (a few samples of this study predate the infection). Cell type and time point are not known. Both conserved end residues are part of each CDR3. D genes are given only for firm matches. Size is stated for part of the rows, as once, few or many counts, or as a class when the clone is expanded.

clone size,D gene,V gene,J gene,CDR3 DNA,CDR3 protein
NA,TRBD2,TRBV12-3/TRBV12-4,TRBJ2-2,TGTGCCAGCAGGGGAGGGAGCGCCGGGGAGCTGTTTTTT,CASRGGSAGELFF
NA,NA,TRBV3-1,TRBJ1-1,TGTGCCAGCAGGAAAAGGGACGGGAACACTGAAGCTTTCTTT,CASRKRDGNTEAFF
NA,NA,TRBV5-1,TRBJ1-1,TGCGCCAGCAGCCCCTGGACGGGGAACACTGAAGCTTTCTTT,CASSPWTGNTEAFF
NA,TRBD2,TRBV28,TRBJ2-4,TGTGCCAGCAGTTTGATGGGGACTAGAGATAACATTCAGTACTTC,CASSLMGTRDNIQYF
few,TRBD2,TRBV20-1,TRBJ2-3,TGCAGTGCCTCAACCAGCGGGGGGCCCGGAGATACGCAGTATTTT,CSASTSGGPGDTQYF
NA,NA,TRBV10-3,TRBJ1-2,TGTGCCATCAGCGCCGTAGATAACTATGGCTACACCTTC,CAISAVDNYGYTF
NA,NA,TRBV6-6,TRBJ1-2,TGTGCCAGCAGTTACACAGGTGCTGGCTACACCTTC,CASSYTGAGYTF
few,TRBD1,TRBV20-1,TRBJ1-5,TGCAGTGCGTGGGACAGGAACAGCAATCAGCCCCAGCATTTT,CSAWDRNSNQPQHF
few,NA,TRBV2,TRBJ2-7,TGTGCCAGCACCCAAGGAGGGCCAGGGAGTACGGCCTACGAGCAGTACTTC,CASTQGGPGSTAYEQYF
NA,NA,TRBV29-1,TRBJ2-3,TGCAGCGTTACCGGGACGGATACAGATACGCAGTATTTT,CSVTGTDTDTQYF
few,TRBD1,TRBV5-6,TRBJ2-7,TGTGCCAGCAGCCTGGGACAGGGAGGCTACGAGCAGTACTTC,CASSLGQGGYEQYF
NA,TRBD2,TRBV20-1,TRBJ2-3,TGCAGTGCAAGCGGGGGGGCGAGTGGAGATACGCAGTATTTT,CSASGGASGDTQYF
few,NA,TRBV4-2,TRBJ2-5,TGTGCCAGCAGCCAATTGGTCACTAGCCCAGAGACCCAGTACTTC,CASSQLVTSPETQYF
NA,NA,TRBV7-6,TRBJ1-1,TGTGCCAGCAGCTTAGGTGTAGCGAACACTGAAGCTTTCTTT,CASSLGVANTEAFF
few,TRBD2,TRBV10-3,TRBJ2-5,TGTGCCATCAGTCGACTAGCGGGAGAGACCCAGTACTTC,CAISRLAGETQYF
NA,TRBD2,TRBV4-1,TRBJ2-3,TGCGCCAGCAGCCAAGTTCCGGGGGGGCCTCCAGATACGCAGTATTTT,CASSQVPGGPPDTQYF
NA,NA,TRBV5-1,TRBJ1-1,TGCGCCAGCAGCCTTAATGCTGGGGGTGGGAACACTGAAGCTTTCTTT,CASSLNAGGGNTEAFF
NA,NA,TRBV12-3/TRBV12-4,TRBJ2-3,TGTGCCAGCAGTGTAGACCAGTCCCAGACGCAGTATTTT,CASSVDQSQTQYF
few,NA,TRBV5-1,TRBJ2-2,TGCGCCAGCAGCCCCAGGACAGATAACACCGGGGAGCTGTTTTTT,CASSPRTDNTGELFF
NA,NA,TRBV20-1,TRBJ2-2,TGCAGTGCTAGGTCAGGGCTTAACACCGGGGAGCTGTTTTTT,CSARSGLNTGELFF
few,NA,TRBV7-2,TRBJ2-7,TGTGCCAGCAGCCCTGACAGATTTTCCTACGAGCAGTACTTC,CASSPDRFSYEQYF
few,TRBD2,TRBV6-4,TRBJ2-1,TGTGCCAGCAGTTACAGCGGGGGGGCCGCGAATGAGCAGTTCTTC,CASSYSGGAANEQFF
NA,NA,TRBV12-3/TRBV12-4,TRBJ1-4,TGTGCCAGCATCGCGGACTTGGGACGGGCAACTAATGAAAAACTGTTTTTT,CASIADLGRATNEKLFF
NA,TRBD1,TRBV5-1,TRBJ2-1,TGCGCCAGCAGCAATGGGGACAGAACATACAATGAGCAGTTCTTC,CASSNGDRTYNEQFF
few,NA,TRBV7-3,TRBJ2-3,TGTGCCAGCAGCTCATTAGCAAGGAGCACAGATACGCAGTATTTT,CASSSLARSTDTQYF
few,NA,TRBV24-1,TRBJ1-1,TGTGCCACCAGTGATTCGACGGTAAACACTGAAGCTTTCTTT,CATSDSTVNTEAFF
few,NA,TRBV10-2,TRBJ1-6,TGCGCCAGCAAAAGGGTGGGCTCACCCCTCCACTTT,CASKRVGSPLHF
few,NA,TRBV5-1,TRBJ2-7,TGCGCCAGCGCAGCAGGGAATTACGAGCAGTACTTC,CASAAGNYEQYF
NA,TRBD1,TRBV18,TRBJ1-1,TGTGCCAGCTCACTGAGGGGACAGGGGCTTGAAGCTTTCTTT,CASSLRGQGLEAFF
few,TRBD1,TRBV6-2/TRBV6-3,TRBJ2-3,TGTGCCAGCAGCCCCGACAGGGGGATTATAGATACGCAGTATTTT,CASSPDRGIIDTQYF
few,NA,TRBV20-1,TRBJ2-3,TGCAGTGCTTTAAAGGCAGATACGCAGTATTTT,CSALKADTQYF
NA,NA,TRBV5-6,TRBJ1-2,TGTGCCAGCAGCTTGCATGGAAACTATGGCTACACCTTC,CASSLHGNYGYTF
few,NA,TRBV9,TRBJ2-5,TGTGCCAGCAGCGTAGGAGGGATCCAAGAGACCCAGTACTTC,CASSVGGIQETQYF
NA,NA,TRBV6-2/TRBV6-3,TRBJ1-6,TGTGCCAGCAGGACGGTGAGTCCCCTCCACTTT,CASRTVSPLHF
NA,NA,TRBV27,TRBJ1-2,TGTGCCAGCAGTTCCCTTTGGACGGATTATGGCTACACCTTC,CASSSLWTDYGYTF
NA,NA,TRBV4-1,TRBJ2-1,TGCGCCAGCAGCCAGCCTGGGTCTAGCGTGCAGTTCTTC,CASSQPGSSVQFF
few,NA,TRBV5-1,TRBJ1-2,TGCGCCAGCAGCTCCTCGGGGGCCAACTATGGCTACACCTTC,CASSSSGANYGYTF
NA,TRBD2,TRBV7-2,TRBJ2-2,TGTGCCAGCAGCCCCGTCCAAGCGGGGGTAGGCGGGGAGCTGTTTTTT,CASSPVQAGVGGELFF
NA,NA,TRBV4-1,TRBJ2-5,TGCGCCAGCAGCCAAGCGAGGTACCGGGCGACCCAGTACTTC,CASSQARYRATQYF
NA,NA,TRBV20-1,TRBJ2-7,TGCAGTGCTACCGCGACAGGGACTACCTACGAGCAGTACTTC,CSATATGTTYEQYF
few,TRBD1,TRBV7-2,TRBJ1-1,TGTGCCAGCAGCTTAGTGGCGACAGGGCGTGTGGGGAACACTGAAGCTTTCTTT,CASSLVATGRVGNTEAFF
NA,NA,TRBV9,TRBJ1-4,TGTGCCAGCAGCGCCCGGGACCGAGCTAATGAAAAACTGTTTTTT,CASSARDRANEKLFF
many,NA,TRBV5-1,TRBJ2-6,TGCGCCAGCAGCTTGTTCTCGTTCGGGGCCAACGTCCTGACTTTC,CASSLFSFGANVLTF
many,TRBD1,TRBV24-1,TRBJ2-3,TGTGCCACCAGTGATCTCTACAGGGGCGCCACAGATACGCAGTATTTT,CATSDLYRGATDTQYF
NA,NA,TRBV5-1,TRBJ2-5,TGCGCCAGCAGCTTAGGCAGTTTAAAAGAGACCCAGTACTTC,CASSLGSLKETQYF
many,NA,TRBV5-1,TRBJ1-1,TGCGCCAGCAGCTCCCAATCCGCGCGCACTGAAGCTTTCTTT,CASSSQSARTEAFF
once,NA,TRBV7-2,TRBJ1-5,TGTGCCAGCAGCCCTTTACGGGGGAATGAGGGGCCCCAGCATTTT,CASSPLRGNEGPQHF
few,NA,TRBV7-9,TRBJ2-3,TGTGCCAGCAGCTTAGACGGTTATACAGATACGCAGTATTTT,CASSLDGYTDTQYF
few,NA,TRBV7-8,TRBJ1-2,TGTGCCAGCAGCTTAGCGCGCGGGCAGGGCAGCTATGGCTACACCTTC,CASSLARGQGSYGYTF
NA,NA,TRBV12-3/TRBV12-4,TRBJ2-4,TGTGCCAGCAGTTTGGGGTATCTAGCCAAAAACATTCAGTACTTC,CASSLGYLAKNIQYF
few,NA,TRBV6-5,TRBJ1-1,TGTGCCAGCAGCCATGGGGGGGACGTGTTAACTGAAGCTTTCTTT,CASSHGGDVLTEAFF
NA,NA,TRBV15,TRBJ1-1,TGTGCCACCAGCCTTGGACTCGGGACGTCACGGTCGGCTTTCTTT,CATSLGLGTSRSAFF
few,NA,TRBV7-6,TRBJ2-1,TGTGCCAGCAGCTGGGGGAGCAACAATGAGCAGTTCTTC,CASSWGSNNEQFF
NA,NA,TRBV12-3/TRBV12-4,TRBJ1-2,TGTGCCAGCAGCCCATTACGGGGCTATGGCTACACCTTC,CASSPLRGYGYTF
NA,NA,TRBV9,TRBJ2-3,TGTGCCAGCAGCGTAAGGGGGGGGGTCGCAGATACGCAGTATTTT,CASSVRGGVADTQYF